Listed here are 14 T cell receptor beta chains from one sample, sequenced in a study of T-cell memory formation after mild COVID-19. TCRdb ran MiXCR on the 5' RACE reads and lists one entry per CDR3 protein. Altogether about 110,000 distinct CDR3 sequences are present, over 10% being singletons, with the ten largest covering under 30%. Sample: PBMCs or a T cell subset sorted from them (not recorded which). All receptors come from an adult woman who had mild COVID-19 (a few samples of this study predate the infection). Cell type and time point are not known.

The chain combines TRBV27 with TRBJ1-2; TRBD1 is a possible D gene (5 bases). CDR3 size: 17 residues. Trimming removed 8 bases from V and 4 bases from J, with 26 bases in between. The germline V gene encodes CDR1 MNHEY and CDR2 SMNVEV (reference sequence). The CDR3, as DNA: TGTGCCAGCCTCGGGGCAAGAGCGCGAGGTGGGGGCTATGGCTACACCTTC. It encodes CASLGARARGGGYGYTF.

The chain joins TRBV5-5 to TRBJ2-1; D gene unclear. V was clipped by 2 bases and J by 4 bases, with 7 bases between them. The CDR3 is 13 residues long. Germline V gene data show CDR1 as SGHKS and CDR2 as YYEKEE (reference sequence). CDR3 residues: CASSLGKYNEQFF. Written as DNA, the CDR3 is TGTGCCAGCAGCTTAGGGAAGTACAATGAGCAGTTCTTC.

The gene calls are TRBV5-1 and TRBJ2-1, with 16 bases lining up with TRBD2. The germline V gene encodes CDR1 SGHRS and CDR2 YFSETQ. The CDR3 extends over 17 amino acids. The V gene end was trimmed by 0 bases and the J gene end by 8 bases; junction bases not matched to a gene: 5. The CDR3, as DNA: TGCGCCAGCAGCTTGGCTGGGACTAGCGGGAGGGTAGATGAGCAGTTCTTC. Translated, it gives CASSLAGTSGRVDEQFF.

This clonotype showed up just a few times. This rearrangement joins TRBV12-3 or TRBV12-4 to TRBJ2-5, with a weak D call TRBD1 (6 bases). Trimming took off 6 bases at V and 5 bases at J, with 10 bases between the two ends. The length of the CDR3 is 12 residues. The CDR3 here is CASSYGGETQYF. The CDR3 DNA is TGTGCCAGCAGCTATGGGGGCGAGACCCAGTACTTC.

This clonotype appeared a few times. The rearrangement uses TRBV7-9 and TRBJ1-1; unclear D gene. Trimming cost V 3 bases and J 5 bases, with 7 bases left between them. The CDR3 consists of 12 residues. Germline V gives CDR1 SEHNR, CDR2 FQNEAQ (reference sequence). The CDR3, as DNA: TGTGCCAGCAGCTTTTGGGGAACTGAAGCTTTCTTT. Its translation is CASSFWGTEAFF. Based on the CDR3 plus reference TRBV7-9 and TRBJ1-1, the full variable domain is DTGVSQNPRHKITKRGQNVTFRCDPISEHNRLYWYRQTLGQGPEFLTYFQNEAQLEKSRLLSDRFSAERPKGSFSTLEIQRTEQGDSAMYLCASSFWGTEAFFGQGTRLTVV.

In its sample, this clonotype was seen many times. The chain employs TRBV29-1 and TRBJ2-7; 8 bases match TRBD1. Per germline, CDR1 SQVTM and CDR2 ANQGSEA. V gave up 7 bases and J gave up 0 bases; unmatched junction bases: 5. The CDR3 is 13 residues long. The CDR3, as DNA: TGCAGCGGGCTGACAGGGGACTCCTACGAGCAGTACTTC. It yields the protein CSGLTGDSYEQYF.

The chain joins TRBV4-1 to TRBJ1-2; perhaps TRBD1 as D (6 bases). V shed 0 bases and J shed 14 bases, with 16 bases lying between them. The CDR3 has 13 residues. The germline CDR1 and CDR2 sequences are MGHRA and YSYEKL. The CDR3 loop is CASSQERSGANTF. CDR3 DNA sequence: TGCGCCAGCAGCCAAGAACGGTCAGGGGCAAATACCTTC.

This clonotype was seen repeatedly, ten times or more. The chain recombines TRBV5-1 with TRBJ2-1, with 8 nucleotides matching TRBD1. The ends lost 0 bases at V and 6 bases at J; junction bases unmatched: 14. Germline V gene sequence: CDR1 SGHRS, CDR2 YFSETQ. This CDR3 is built from 18 residues. The CDR3 spells CASSLGTGLYDSGNEQFF. DNA of the CDR3: TGCGCCAGCAGCTTGGGGACAGGGCTTTACGACTCCGGCAATGAGCAGTTCTTC.

The rearrangement uses TRBV2 and TRBJ1-1; D is possibly TRBD1 (5 bases). Per the germline V gene, CDR1 is SNHLY and CDR2 is FYNNEI. V was cut by 3 bases and J by 1 base, with 15 bases left in between. The CDR3 loop spans 16 amino acids. CDR3 loop: CASSETVILSNTEAFF. DNA of the CDR3: TGTGCCAGCAGTGAGACAGTCATTCTCTCGAACACTGAAGCTTTCTTT.

This rearrangement joins TRBV5-1 to TRBJ2-1, with D unclear. The V end was cut by 5 bases, the J end by 4 bases, with 7 bases between. The CDR3 length is 12 residues. Germline CDR1 SGHRS, CDR2 YFSETQ. For the CDR3, the DNA is TGCGCCAGCAGGCGACATTACAATGAGCAGTTCTTC. The encoded protein is CASRRHYNEQFF.

This clonotype has only one observation. The chain is built from TRBV29-1 and TRBJ2-7, with TRBD1 matching 8 bases. The junction had 3 bases not matched to a gene; V was cut back by 6 bases and J by 2 bases. This CDR3 spans 12 amino acids. Germline V CDR1 and CDR2: SQVTM, ANQGSEA. The chain's CDR3 is CSVVDRAYEQYF. The CDR3 nucleotides are TGCAGCGTGGTGGACAGGGCCTACGAGCAGTACTTC.

This clonotype was picked up many times. This chain links TRBV7-2 with TRBJ2-7; D is possibly TRBD1 (7 bases). CDR3 length equals 16 residues. Germline V gene data show CDR1 as SGHTA and CDR2 as FQGNSA. Trimming stripped 1 base from V and 5 bases from J, with 18 bases between. The CDR3 region is CASSLGFAGGLDEQYF. The CDR3 nucleotides read TGTGCCAGCAGCTTAGGTTTCGCAGGGGGACTCGACGAGCAGTACTTC.

V gene TRBV6-5 combines with J gene TRBJ2-1, with TRBD2 matching 7 bases. Germline loops: CDR1 MNHEY, CDR2 SVGAGI. V trimming: 4 bases; J trimming: 3 bases; junction bases outside the gene matches: 3. CDR3 length: 14 residues. DNA of the CDR3: TGTGCCAGCAGTTTACGGGAGGACTACAATGAGCAGTTCTTC. It codes for CASSLREDYNEQFF.

This sequence joins TRBV7-2 and TRBJ2-3, with TRBD2 matching 7 bases. V lost 1 base, J lost 4 bases, and 5 bases stayed unmatched. CDR1 is SGHTA and CDR2 is FQGNSA in the germline V gene. The length of the CDR3 is 15 residues. CDR3 sequence (DNA): TGTGCCAGCAGCTTAGGCGTAGGGAGGGCAGATACGCAGTATTTT. Encoded protein: CASSLGVGRADTQYF.